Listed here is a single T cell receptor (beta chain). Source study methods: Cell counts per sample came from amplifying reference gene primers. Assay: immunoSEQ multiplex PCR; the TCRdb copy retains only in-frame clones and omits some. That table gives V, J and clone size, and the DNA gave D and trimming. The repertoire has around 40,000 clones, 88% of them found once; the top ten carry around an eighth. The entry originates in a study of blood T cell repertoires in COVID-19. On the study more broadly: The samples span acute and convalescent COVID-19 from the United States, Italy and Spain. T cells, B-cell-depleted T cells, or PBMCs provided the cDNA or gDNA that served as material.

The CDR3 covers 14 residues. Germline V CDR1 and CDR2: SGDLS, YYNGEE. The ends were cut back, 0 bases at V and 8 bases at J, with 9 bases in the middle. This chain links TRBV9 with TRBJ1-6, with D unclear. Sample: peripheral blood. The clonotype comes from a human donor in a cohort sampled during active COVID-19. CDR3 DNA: TGTGCCAGCAGCGTAGCTACGGGGTATTCACCCCTCCACTTT. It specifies CASSVATGYSPLHF.